This TCR beta chain came from a study of blood T cells in healthy people across ages. Across the whole study: Through template switching, about one barcoded beta molecule was captured per two T cells, as measured in model experiments. Broader study findings: Per-million-T-cell TCR beta diversity fell roughly linearly with age.

This clonotype was seen a single time. Its target is unknown. Germline V gene sequence: CDR1 SEHNR, CDR2 FQNEAQ (reference sequence). The CDR3 extends over 15 amino acids. Isolated per sample were at least 6 million PBMCs. A second PCR, run for about 7 to 11 cycles, used a sample-barcoded 5' primer plus a J-beta primer mix. From each sample, at least 2.5 million paired-end reads containing CDR3 were obtained. MiXCR was run by TCRdb on the 5' RACE reads, yielding one entry per CDR3 protein. This sample has approximately 1,000,000 distinct CDR3 sequences, with 40% to 45% found just once. This rearrangement joins TRBV7-9 to TRBJ2-1; D is unclear. The J call may be in error: the DNA end matches TRBJ2-7 better. The sample consisted of blood. The receptor comes from a woman in her sixties or seventies in good health. In DNA, the CDR3 is TGTGCCAGCAGCTCTATAGCATCCCCTTACAATGAGCAGTACTTC. Residues: CASSSIASPYNEQYF.